A selection of T cell receptor beta chains follows, all from one sample in a study of regulatory T cells in long-lasting Graves disease. In TCRdb, the multiplex PCR reads were re-called with MiXCR into one record per CDR3 protein. The sample includes roughly 400,000 distinct CDR3 sequences, roughly 23% of them seen just once. The sample in question was peripheral blood mononuclear cells (PBMCs), obtained when the disease was refractory, from a patient treated with antithyroid drugs. The receptors here all came from a female donor with Graves disease. The CDR3 runs from the conserved cysteine through the conserved F or W. Fields, in order: V gene, J gene, CDR3 protein.

TRBV11-2	TRBJ1-6	CASRGTGGENSPLHF
TRBV7-2	TRBJ1-4	CASSFNGRGDYPSNF
TRBV20-1	TRBJ1-5	CSASGGQPQHF
TRBV15	TRBJ1-5	CATSSLEPGQPQHF
TRBV19	TRBJ2-5	CASSKRSTSGRETQYF
TRBV20-1	TRBJ1-3	CSATQGLGNTIYF
TRBV28	TRBJ2-5	CASTDRQETQYF
TRBV6-5	TRBJ2-4	CASSYVGQGAKNIQYF
TRBV7-9	TRBJ2-3	CASSLGPQDLTQYF
TRBV3-1	TRBJ1-6	CASSQEDRSGSPLHF
TRBV30	TRBJ1-1	CAWSVRVRNTEAFF
TRBV20-1	TRBJ1-1	CSATKQAGSTEAFF
TRBV19	TRBJ1-3	CASRRDRAPKNTIYF
TRBV28	TRBJ2-1	CATKSGRAYNEQFF
TRBV28	TRBJ2-2	CASGFRVTGELFF
TRBV7-9	TRBJ2-2	CASSLTPGGAGELFF
TRBV7-2	TRBJ1-5	CASSLSNKGNQPQHF
TRBV10-3	TRBJ2-7	CAISSGTVLYEQYF
TRBV12-3/TRBV12-4	TRBJ2-7	CASRLAGYYEQYF
TRBV28	TRBJ2-7	CASSYRSGRPSSYEQYF
TRBV27	TRBJ2-7	CASGTDRGGYEQYF
TRBV2	TRBJ1-5	CASSEDRPGNQPQHF
TRBV28	TRBJ1-3	CASSFYRGGNTIYF
TRBV20-1	TRBJ2-7	CSAYQGVSGSYEQYF
TRBV28	TRBJ1-4	CASRRSGQTGGEKLFF
TRBV19	TRBJ2-7	CASSIGSGISYEQYF
TRBV3-1	TRBJ1-5	CASSQTPWGGNQPQHF
TRBV28	TRBJ1-2	CASRRGIFNYGYTF
TRBV12-3/TRBV12-4	TRBJ1-2	CASSPFLQIANYGYTF
TRBV10-3	TRBJ2-3	CAISPGSNTDTQYF
TRBV7-9	TRBJ1-2	CASSFGGQGYGYTF
TRBV12-3/TRBV12-4	TRBJ2-7	CASSLARQGALEQYF
TRBV20-1	TRBJ2-7	CSAPDTKGSYEQYF
TRBV27	TRBJ2-5	CASSLLAGRGPSETQYF
TRBV3-1	TRBJ2-2	CASSPELLPGELFF
TRBV29-1	TRBJ2-3	CSVEPPGRADTQYF
TRBV20-1	TRBJ1-5	CSATGTGSSGNQPQHF
TRBV15	TRBJ1-2	CATSRALASGGYTF
TRBV7-2	TRBJ1-3	CASSRNYLSGNTIYF
TRBV20-1	TRBJ1-5	CSAREQGQPQHF
TRBV7-8	TRBJ2-5	CASSLGGTPGLSAQYF
TRBV20-1	TRBJ2-3	CSARGTGHRTDTQYF
TRBV25-1	TRBJ1-2	CASSPYPGGAEDSNYGYTF
TRBV15	TRBJ2-7	CATSGGGDRGRYEQYF
TRBV2	TRBJ2-3	CASTPQTGSTDTQYF
TRBV7-2	TRBJ2-5	CASGLQAGGRETQYF
TRBV3-1	TRBJ2-7	CASSYHQAYEQYF
TRBV27	TRBJ2-7	CASSVGGSHEQYF
TRBV28	TRBJ2-1	CASSLPGWLTSYNEQFF
TRBV7-8	TRBJ2-5	CASSLATGLETQYF